This TCR beta chain was obtained from a study of T cell changes during pregnancy in multiple sclerosis. Data came from immunoSEQ multiplex PCR; TCRdb stores just in-frame clones and leaves some out. The sample includes more than 95,000 clones, 93% of them seen just once. The specimen comprised peripheral blood, sampled after pregnancy. The source is a female donor with multiple sclerosis, enrolled in a pregnancy study.

The CDR3 loop is CASSQGPKLFF. CDR3 sequence (DNA): TGCGCCAGCAGCCAAGGGCCAAAACTGTTTTTT. The rearrangement joins TRBV4-1 to TRBJ1-4, with no clear D. The V end lost 1 base, the J end lost 10 bases, and 4 bases lay between the germline ends. Germline CDR1 reads MGHRA; CDR2 reads YSYEKL. CDR3 length equals 11 residues.